The 15 T cell receptor beta chains below come from one sample, sequenced in a study of T cells in Graves' hyperthyroidism and ophthalmopathy. Authors of the study amplified TCR beta CDR3 regions from RNA transcripts. The HTBI primer set was used in a first-round RT-PCR of the TCR CDR3. MiXCR, run by TCRdb on the multiplex PCR reads, gives a single entry per CDR3 protein. Of 500,000 to 550,000 distinct CDR3 sequences in the sample, less than 25% were seen once. Sequencing was performed on blood. These receptors were obtained from a man younger than 30 with Graves' hyperthyroidism.

This clonotype appeared once. The chain combines TRBV20-1 with TRBJ2-5; 8 nucleotides match TRBD2. Germline V gene sequence: CDR1 DFQATT, CDR2 SNEGSKA (reference sequence). The CDR3 has 15 amino acids. V shed 3 bases, J shed 2 bases, and the junction held 8 bases outside the gene matches. DNA of the CDR3: TGCAGTGCTAGGGAGGGTAGCGGGGCTCAAGAGACCCAGTACTTC. Protein sequence: CSAREGSGAQETQYF.

In its sample, this clonotype was seen many times. V gene TRBV9 combines with J gene TRBJ1-2; the D is unclear. The CDR3 loop spans 12 amino acids. V lost 3 bases and J 4 bases, leaving 7 bases between the germline ends. Germline V gene data show CDR1 as SGDLS and CDR2 as YYNGEE. CDR3 nucleotides: TGTGCCAGCAGCGGGACCCTCTATGGCTACACCTTC. This gives the protein CASSGTLYGYTF.

This chain links TRBV12-3 or TRBV12-4 with TRBJ2-7; 7 bases agree with TRBD1. There are 14 residues in the CDR3. V lost 7 bases, J lost 4 bases, and 10 bases stayed unmatched. CDR3 coding DNA: TGTGCCAGCACCTTCCGGGACAGCGGTTACGAGCAGTACTTC. Its translation is CASTFRDSGYEQYF.

Ten or more counts support this clonotype. The chain carries TRBV28 and TRBJ1-5; the match to TRBD1 covers 9 bases. CDR3 length: 15 amino acids. Germline lookup yields CDR1 MDHEN and CDR2 SYDVKM. J lost 6 bases, V lost 6 bases, and 9 bases had no gene match. In nucleotides, the CDR3 is TGTGCCAGCAGCAACGGACAGGGGTTGGCTCAGCCCCAGCATTTT. Protein sequence: CASSNGQGLAQPQHF.

This clonotype has ten or more counts. This chain joins TRBV24-1 and TRBJ1-1, with unresolved D. CDR1 and CDR2 (germline): KGHDR, SFDVKD. Trimming took 3 bases from V and 1 from J, leaving 8 bases between them. The CDR3 totals 14 residues. The CDR3 nucleotides are TGTGCCACCAGTGATGCCACAGCGAACACTGAAGCTTTCTTT. Translating gives CATSDATANTEAFF.

This clonotype has a count of ten or more. Here the CDR3 DNA reads TGTGCCAGCAGTTACTCCATCGGACAGGCCAGTTTGGACGGAAACACTGAAGCTTTCTTT. It translates to CASSYSIGQASLDGNTEAFF. This rearrangement joins TRBV6-2 or TRBV6-3 to TRBJ1-1; 7 bases are shared with TRBD1. Germline CDR1 MNHEY, CDR2 SVGEGT. V shed 0 bases and J 2 bases; nucleotides not matched to a gene: 18. The CDR3 loop spans 20 amino acids.

There are many counts of this clonotype. The chain joins TRBV12-3 or TRBV12-4 to TRBJ2-5; D is unresolved. The V and J ends lost 5 bases and 5 bases respectively, with 9 bases between them. The CDR3 has 12 residues. CDR3 DNA: TGTGCCAGCAGTCCGACAAGGGAGACCCAGTACTTC. This sequence encodes CASSPTRETQYF.

This clonotype was seen repeatedly, ten times or more. This rearrangement joins TRBV5-1 to TRBJ1-3; D is unresolved. From germline, CDR1 is SGHRS and CDR2 YFSETQ. This CDR3 is built from 13 residues. Trimming removed 4 bases at V and 4 bases at J, with 9 bases between. The CDR3 here is CASSGGLGNTIYF. The CDR3 DNA is TGCGCCAGCAGCGGTGGGTTAGGAAACACCATATATTTT.

This clonotype was seen at least ten times. The chain joins TRBV6-1 to TRBJ2-7; 7 bases fit TRBD2. Unmatched junction bases numbered 4, after V lost 6 bases and J lost 8 bases. Germline V CDR1 and CDR2: MNHNS, SASEGT. This CDR3 region has 11 residues. The CDR3 bases are TGTGCCAGCAGCCGGGACTATAAGCAGTACTTC. Protein: CASSRDYKQYF.

The table lists this clonotype with many counts. The chain combines TRBV11-2 with TRBJ2-7; TRBD1 is a possible D gene (6 bases). This CDR3 is 14 amino acids long. Germline assignment: CDR1 SGHAT and CDR2 FQNNGV. V was cut by 4 bases and J by 7 bases, with 17 bases left in between. The CDR3 spells CASSSHREKEEQYF. The CDR3 DNA reads TGTGCCAGCAGCTCCCACAGGGAGAAGGAAGAGCAGTACTTC.

This clonotype was observed once. DNA of the CDR3: TGCAGCGCCGGGGACGGGGGCAATCAGCCCCAGCATTTT. Translation gives CSAGDGGNQPQHF. The chain joins TRBV29-1 to TRBJ1-5, with D maybe TRBD1 (5 bases). Germline V gene sequence: CDR1 SQVTM, CDR2 ANQGSEA. Trimming shortened V by 7 bases and J by 2 bases, and 12 bases separated the two germline ends. CDR3 length equals 13 residues.

This clonotype has a count of ten or more. This chain links TRBV28 with TRBJ1-1; D ambiguous. V was pared by 5 bases and J by 0 bases, with 10 bases between. CDR3 length: 14 amino acids. The germline V gene encodes CDR1 MDHEN and CDR2 SYDVKM. CDR3 DNA: TGTGCCAGCAGTCTCCCCCGTGTGAACACTGAAGCTTTCTTT. Its translation is CASSLPRVNTEAFF.

Ten or more counts support this clonotype. V and J are TRBV6-5 and TRBJ1-1, with D hard to call. This CDR3 contains 14 residues. V dropped 0 bases and J dropped 6 bases, with 11 bases sitting between them. The germline CDR1 and CDR2 sequences are MNHEY and SVGAGI. In DNA form, the CDR3 reads TGTGCCAGCAGTTACTCGATGTCAGGCCCTGAAGCTTTCTTT. It is translated as CASSYSMSGPEAFF.

This clonotype was seen many times. The chain recombines TRBV14 with TRBJ2-2; the D call may be TRBD1 or TRBD2 (6 bases each). From germline, CDR1 is SGHDN and CDR2 FVKESK. The V end was cut by 4 bases, the J end by 4 bases, with 19 bases between. This CDR3 is 17 amino acids long. The CDR3 loop reads CASSLVGGSGVTGELFF. Written as DNA, the CDR3 is TGTGCCAGCAGCCTGGTGGGGGGCTCCGGAGTCACCGGGGAGCTGTTTTTT. Using reference TRBV14 and TRBJ2-2 for the parts outside the CDR3, the full variable domain is EAGVTQFPSHSVIEKGQTVTLRCDPISGHDNLYWYRRVMGKEIKFLLHFVKESKQDESGMPNNRFLAERTGGTYSTLKVQPAELEDSGVYFCASSLVGGSGVTGELFFGEGSRLTVL.

The chain employs TRBV28 and TRBJ1-2; D is ambiguous. Trimming pared 6 bases from V and 7 bases from J, leaving 15 bases between. This CDR3 has 13 residues. Germline V lookup: CDR1 MDHEN, CDR2 SYDVKM. The CDR3 loop reads CASSQTRIVGYTF. CDR3 in DNA: TGTGCCAGCAGCCAGACACGGATAGTTGGCTACACCTTC.